This T cell receptor (beta chain) was sequenced for a study of ipilimumab plus nivolumab after autologous stem cell transplantation. Using immunoSEQ multiplex PCR, the repertoire was profiled, and TCRdb retains in-frame clones only, with some absent. The data hold some 9,300 clones, with over 60% observed a single time. The CDR3 loop spans 13 amino acids. Trimming pared 1 base from V and 4 bases from J, leaving 5 bases between. Germline CDR1 MNHGY, CDR2 SVAAGI. The V gene is TRBV6-9, the J gene TRBJ2-1, with unresolved D. The source is a female donor with multiple myeloma. The material was PBMCs, obtained in a trial of ipilimumab plus nivolumab as post-transplant consolidation. This CDR3 reads CASSYFQYNEQFF. The CDR3 coding sequence is TGTGCCAGCAGTTATTTTCAGTACAATGAGCAGTTCTTC.